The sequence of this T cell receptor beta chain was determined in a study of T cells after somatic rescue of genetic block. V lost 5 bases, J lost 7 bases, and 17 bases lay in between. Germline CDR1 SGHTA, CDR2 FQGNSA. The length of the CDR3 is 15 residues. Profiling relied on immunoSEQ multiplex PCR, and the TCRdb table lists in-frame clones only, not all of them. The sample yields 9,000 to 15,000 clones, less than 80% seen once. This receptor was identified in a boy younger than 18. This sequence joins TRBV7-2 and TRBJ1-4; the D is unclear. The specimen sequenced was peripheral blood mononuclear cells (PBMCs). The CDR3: CASSQTGSALEKLFF. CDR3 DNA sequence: TGTGCCAGCAGCCAAACCGGGTCCGCCCTTGAAAAACTGTTTTTT. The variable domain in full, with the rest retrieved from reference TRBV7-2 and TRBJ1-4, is GAGVSQSPSNKVTEKGKDVELRCDPISGHTALYWYRQSLGQGLEFLIYFQGNSAPDKSGLPSDRFSAERTGGSVSTLTIQRTQQEDSAVYLCASSQTGSALEKLFFGSGTQLSVL.